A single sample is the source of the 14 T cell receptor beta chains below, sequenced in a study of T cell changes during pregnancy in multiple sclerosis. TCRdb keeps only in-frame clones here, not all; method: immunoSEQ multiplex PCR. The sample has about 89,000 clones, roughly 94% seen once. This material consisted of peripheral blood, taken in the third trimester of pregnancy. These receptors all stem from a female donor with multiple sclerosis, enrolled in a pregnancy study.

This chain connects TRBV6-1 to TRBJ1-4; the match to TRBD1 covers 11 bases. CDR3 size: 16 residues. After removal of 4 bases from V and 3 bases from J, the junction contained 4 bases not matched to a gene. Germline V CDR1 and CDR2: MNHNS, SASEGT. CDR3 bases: TGTGCCAGCAGTGTAGGGACAGGGGGTCCTAATGAAAAACTGTTTTTT. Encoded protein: CASSVGTGGPNEKLFF.

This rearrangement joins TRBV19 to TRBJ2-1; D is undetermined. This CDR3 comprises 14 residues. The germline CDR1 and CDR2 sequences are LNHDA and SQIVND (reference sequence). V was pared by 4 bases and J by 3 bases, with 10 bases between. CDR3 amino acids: CASSTPGFYNEQFF. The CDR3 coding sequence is TGTGCCAGTAGTACCCCAGGATTCTACAATGAGCAGTTCTTC.

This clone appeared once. This chain's CDR3 is CASRRQGGNTGELFF. The CDR3 DNA is TGTGCCAGCAGGCGACAGGGGGGGAACACCGGGGAGCTGTTTTTT. The J gene is TRBJ2-2, the V gene TRBV2, with TRBD1 matching over 9 bases. Trimming cost V 6 bases and J 1 base; bases outside gene matches: 3. The CDR3 is 15 residues long. Germline values: CDR1 SNHLY, CDR2 FYNNEI.

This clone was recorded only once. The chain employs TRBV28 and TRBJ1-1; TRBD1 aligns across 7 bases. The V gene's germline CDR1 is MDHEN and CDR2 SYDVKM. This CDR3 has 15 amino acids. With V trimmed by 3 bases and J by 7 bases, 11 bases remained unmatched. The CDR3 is CASSFSDRERGEAFF. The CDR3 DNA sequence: TGTGCCAGCAGTTTCTCAGACAGGGAGAGGGGTGAAGCTTTCTTT.

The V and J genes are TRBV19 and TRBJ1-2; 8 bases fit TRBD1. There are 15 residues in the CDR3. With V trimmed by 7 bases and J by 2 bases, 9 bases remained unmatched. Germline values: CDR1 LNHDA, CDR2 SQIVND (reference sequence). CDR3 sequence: CASTTQRDRNYGYTF. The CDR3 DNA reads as TGTGCCAGTACCACCCAACGGGACAGGAACTATGGCTACACCTTC.

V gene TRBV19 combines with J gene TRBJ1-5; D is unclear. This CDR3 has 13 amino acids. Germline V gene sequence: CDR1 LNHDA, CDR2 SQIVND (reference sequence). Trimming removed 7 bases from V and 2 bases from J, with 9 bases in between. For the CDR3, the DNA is TGTGCCAGTACGCCAGTTGGCAATCAGCCCCAGCATTTT. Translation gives CASTPVGNQPQHF.

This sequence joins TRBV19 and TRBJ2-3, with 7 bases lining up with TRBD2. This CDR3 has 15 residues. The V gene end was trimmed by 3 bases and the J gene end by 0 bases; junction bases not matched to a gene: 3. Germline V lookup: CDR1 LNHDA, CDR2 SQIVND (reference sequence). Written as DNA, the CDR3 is TGTGCCAGTAGTATCCCGGGGGGTAGCACAGATACGCAGTATTTT. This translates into CASSIPGGSTDTQYF.

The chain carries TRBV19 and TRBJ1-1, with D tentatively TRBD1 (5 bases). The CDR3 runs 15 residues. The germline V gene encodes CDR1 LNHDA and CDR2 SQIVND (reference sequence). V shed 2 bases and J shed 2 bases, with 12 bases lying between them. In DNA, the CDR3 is TGTGCCAGTAGTATACGAGAAGGGGCAAACACTGAAGCTTTCTTT. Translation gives CASSIREGANTEAFF.

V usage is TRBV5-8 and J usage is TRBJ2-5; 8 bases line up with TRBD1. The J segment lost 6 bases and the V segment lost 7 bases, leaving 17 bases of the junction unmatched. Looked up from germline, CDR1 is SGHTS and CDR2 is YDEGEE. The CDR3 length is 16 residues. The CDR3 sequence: CASPTKPGGGEKTQYF. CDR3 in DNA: TGTGCCAGCCCTACAAAGCCAGGGGGCGGGGAGAAGACCCAGTACTTC.

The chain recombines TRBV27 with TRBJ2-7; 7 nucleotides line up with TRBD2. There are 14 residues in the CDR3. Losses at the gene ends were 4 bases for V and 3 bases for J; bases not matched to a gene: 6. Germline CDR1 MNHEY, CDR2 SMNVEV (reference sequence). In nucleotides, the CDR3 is TGTGCCAGCAGTTCGGGACTACAGAACTACGAGCAGTACTTC. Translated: CASSSGLQNYEQYF.

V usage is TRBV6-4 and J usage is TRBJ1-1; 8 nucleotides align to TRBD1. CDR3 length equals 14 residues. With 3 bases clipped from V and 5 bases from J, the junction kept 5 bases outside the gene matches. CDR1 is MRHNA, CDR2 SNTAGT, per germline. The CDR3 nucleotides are TGTGCCAGCAGTGAAGGGCAGGGGGCGACTGAAGCTTTCTTT. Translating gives CASSEGQGATEAFF.

CDR3 region: CASSLSGPYNEQFF. The DNA of the CDR3 is TGTGCCAGCAGCTTAAGCGGACCTTACAATGAGCAGTTCTTC. The V call is TRBV5-6, the J call TRBJ2-1; possibly TRBD2 for D (5 bases). The germline CDR1 and CDR2 sequences are SGHDT and YYEEEE. The CDR3 sequence is 14 residues long. V lost 2 bases and J lost 4, with 10 bases in between.

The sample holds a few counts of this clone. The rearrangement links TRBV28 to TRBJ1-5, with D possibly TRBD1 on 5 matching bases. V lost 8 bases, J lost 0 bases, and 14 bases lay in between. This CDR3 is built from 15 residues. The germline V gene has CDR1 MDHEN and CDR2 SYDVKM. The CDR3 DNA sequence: TGTGCCAGCGCCAACCGGGGGTATAGCAATCAGCCCCAGCATTTT. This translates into CASANRGYSNQPQHF.

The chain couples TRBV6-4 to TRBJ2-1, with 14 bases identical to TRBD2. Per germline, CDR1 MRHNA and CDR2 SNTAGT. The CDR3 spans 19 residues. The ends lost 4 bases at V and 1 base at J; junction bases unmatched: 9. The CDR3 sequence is CASSVMGLAGVGSYNEQFF. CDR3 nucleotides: TGTGCCAGCAGTGTCATGGGACTAGCGGGAGTAGGGTCCTACAATGAGCAGTTCTTC.